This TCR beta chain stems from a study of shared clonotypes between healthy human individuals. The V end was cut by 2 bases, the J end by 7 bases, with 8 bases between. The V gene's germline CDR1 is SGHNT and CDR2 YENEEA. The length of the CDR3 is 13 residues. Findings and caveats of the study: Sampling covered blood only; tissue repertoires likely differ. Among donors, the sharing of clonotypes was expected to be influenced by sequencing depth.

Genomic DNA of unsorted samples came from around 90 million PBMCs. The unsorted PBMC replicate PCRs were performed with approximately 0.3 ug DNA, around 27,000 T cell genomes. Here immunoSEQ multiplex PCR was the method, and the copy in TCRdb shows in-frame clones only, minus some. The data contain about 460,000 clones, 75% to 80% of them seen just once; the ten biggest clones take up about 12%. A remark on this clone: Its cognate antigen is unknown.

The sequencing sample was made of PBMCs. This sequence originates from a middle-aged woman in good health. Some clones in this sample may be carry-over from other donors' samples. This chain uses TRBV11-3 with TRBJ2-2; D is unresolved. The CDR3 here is CASSLSNGGELFF. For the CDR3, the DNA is TGTGCCAGCAGCTTATCAAATGGCGGGGAGCTGTTTTTT.